The 2 T cell receptor beta chains presented below share a single source sample, sequenced in a study of T cell responses to AZD1222 COVID-19 vaccine. Using immunoSEQ multiplex PCR, the repertoire was profiled, and TCRdb retains in-frame clones only, with some absent. There are 55,000 to 90,000 clones in the sample; less than 90% occur only once, and 9.8% lies in the top ten. The material was peripheral blood, obtained on day 0 of AZD1222 vaccination. Receptor source: an adult in good health.

The rearrangement links TRBV6-5 to TRBJ1-5; no firm D call. The V gene lost 5 bases and the J gene lost 6 bases, with 14 bases spanning the gap. This CDR3 contains 14 residues. Looked up from germline, CDR1 is MNHEY and CDR2 is SVGAGI. The CDR3 DNA reads as TGTGCCAGCAGTCTGGAGAGGCGCGGTCAGCCCCAGCATTTT. As protein: CASSLERRGQPQHF.

This rearrangement joins TRBV18 to TRBJ2-5; a weak D match, TRBD1 (6 bases). The V and J ends lost 6 bases and 0 bases respectively, with 8 bases between them. Per the germline V gene, CDR1 is KGHSH and CDR2 is LQKENI. This CDR3 is 13 amino acids long. The CDR3 bases are TGTGCCAGCTCGGGGGCAAACCAAGAGACCCAGTACTTC. Amino acid sequence: CASSGANQETQYF. Drawing the rest from reference TRBV18 and TRBJ2-5, the complete variable domain is NAGVMQNPRHLVRRRGQEARLRCSPMKGHSHVYWYRQLPEEGLKFMVYLQKENIIDESGMPKERFSAEFPKEGPSILRIQQVVRGDSAAYFCASSGANQETQYFGPGTRLLVL.